The clone carrying this TCR beta chain was seen a few times. Its matching antigen is unknown. The germline gives CDR1 SGHVS, CDR2 FQNEAQ. V was shortened by 3 bases and J by 4 bases, with 3 bases between the two germline ends. The CDR3 length is 12 residues. The sample is drawn from a study of human T cells and chemical hapten exposure. Across the whole study: Minor volume differences among pooled libraries chiefly drove per-sample TCR yield variation. Study-wide findings and caveats: Expanded TCRs created a significantly greater count of big CDR3 similarity clusters than controls did.

Time point indicated: pre-sensitization, week 0. Sample treatment: therapeutic diphenylcyclopropenone sensitization with weekly scalp DPC. MiXCR, run by TCRdb on the RACE reads, gives a single entry per CDR3 protein. The sample has more than 85,000 distinct CDR3 sequences, roughly 8.5% seen once. The rearrangement joins TRBV7-8 to TRBJ2-2, with D unclear. This clonotype was sampled from a man aged 35 to 55 with alopecia areata. Some clones in this sample may be carry-over from other donors' samples. Sequences were derived from whole blood, sampled in connection with sensitization to the hapten diphenylcyclopropenone (DPC). CDR3 in amino acids: CASSFITGELFF. CDR3 nucleotide sequence: TGTGCCAGCAGCTTCATCACCGGGGAGCTGTTTTTT.